This T cell receptor (beta chain) appears in the sequencing data of a study of OX40 agonist ivuxolimab in advanced cancers. This CDR3 is 14 amino acids long. CDR1 is MDHEN, CDR2 SYDVKM, per germline. V lost 0 bases and J lost 4, with 6 bases in between. Turning to this clone: Its specificity is not known.

Profiled with immunoSEQ multiplex PCR; TCRdb holds only in-frame clones, not every one. In the table there are 20,000 to 25,000 clones, 84% of which are singletons. Overall study results and limits: Individuals who were partial responders at 0.1-3.0 mg/kg had clonal expansion that ranked among the lowest. Blood T cells, both CD4+ and CD8+, expanded clonally by week 6 at 0.1 to 3.0 mg/kg.

Here the sequenced sample was CD4+ or CD8+ T cells sorted from blood, taken in a trial of the OX40 agonist ivuxolimab. This clonotype originated in an adult with an advanced solid tumor such as melanoma, head and neck, liver or kidney cancer. The chain has TRBV28 and TRBJ1-4; D is uncertain. The CDR3 region has the DNA TGTGCCAGCAGTTTATGGGGAGGTAATGAAAAACTGTTTTTT. Translation gives CASSLWGGNEKLFF.